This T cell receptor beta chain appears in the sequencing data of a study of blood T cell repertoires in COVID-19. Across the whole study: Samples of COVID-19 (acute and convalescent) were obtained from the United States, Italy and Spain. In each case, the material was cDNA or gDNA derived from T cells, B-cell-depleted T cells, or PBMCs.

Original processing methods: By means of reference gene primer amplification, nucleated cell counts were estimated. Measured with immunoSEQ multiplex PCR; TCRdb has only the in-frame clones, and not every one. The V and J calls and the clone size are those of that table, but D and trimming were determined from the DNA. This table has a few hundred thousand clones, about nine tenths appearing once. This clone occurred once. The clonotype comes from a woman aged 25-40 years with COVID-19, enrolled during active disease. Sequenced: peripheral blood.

CDR3 loop: CSVVFTGLAGTEAFF. In DNA, the CDR3 is TGCAGCGTAGTTTTTACAGGGTTGGCGGGCACTGAAGCTTTCTTT. J is TRBJ1-1 and V is TRBV29-1, with D possibly TRBD1 on 6 matching bases. V lost 6 bases and J 4 bases, leaving 21 bases between the germline ends. CDR1 is SQVTM and CDR2 is ANQGSEA in the germline V gene. The CDR3 has 15 amino acids.